This entry features one T cell receptor beta chain sequence. The data belong to a study of blood T cell repertoires in COVID-19. Sequencing used immunoSEQ multiplex PCR; TCRdb keeps in-frame clones, though not all of them. The table lists some 71,000 clones, 84% of them singletons, with about 14% in the top ten. CDR1 is MDHEN, CDR2 SYDVKM, per germline. CDR3 length equals 14 residues. Trimming left V 3 bases short and J 5 bases short, with 10 bases between. Input material: peripheral blood. The sequence was obtained from a middle-aged man with COVID-19, enrolled during active disease. This chain links TRBV28 with TRBJ2-2; weak D call: TRBD1 (6 bases). CDR3 sequence: CASSFRGWTGELFF. The CDR3 bases are TGTGCCAGCAGTTTCAGGGGTTGGACCGGGGAGCTGTTTTTT. Full variable domain (remainder filled in from reference TRBV28 and TRBJ2-2): DVKVTQSSRYLVKRTGEKVFLECVQDMDHENMFWYRQDPGLGLRLIYFSYDVKMKEKGDIPEGYSVSREKKERFSLILESASTNQTSMYLCASSFRGWTGELFFGEGSRLTVL.